This T cell receptor (beta chain) was observed in a study of cytomegalovirus exposure and HLA in healthy donors. PCR employed 60 Vbeta and 13 Jbeta primers. Sequenced by immunoSEQ multiplex PCR; TCRdb stores in-frame clones only, minus some. The table includes 130,000 to 150,000 clones, about two thirds detected once. CDR1 and CDR2 from the germline V gene are SEHNR and FQNEAQ (reference sequence). This CDR3 spans 17 amino acids. V was cut by 0 bases and J by 7 bases, with 21 bases left in between. Findings of the study overall: Researchers counted 180 or so TCR beta chains as cytomegalovirus-associated.

At the time of sampling, donors were nominally healthy, though unrecorded immune exposures were likely. In the case of this clone: Its antigen remains unknown.

V usage is TRBV7-9 and J usage is TRBJ2-5; D is possibly TRBD2 (6 bases). This receptor was identified in a middle-aged man in good health and CMV-seronegative. The sequenced sample consisted of PBMCs. CDR3 protein: CASSLAMGGTRGVTQYF. CDR3 DNA sequence: TGTGCCAGCAGCTTAGCGATGGGCGGGACCCGCGGGGTGACCCAGTACTTC.